One and the same sample provided the 13 T cell receptor beta chains below, sequenced in a study of blood T cell repertoires in COVID-19. Measured with immunoSEQ multiplex PCR; TCRdb has only the in-frame clones, and not every one. This table has some 65,000 clones, about four fifths appearing once. Sequenced material: peripheral blood. The receptors stem from a human donor in a cohort sampled during active COVID-19.

V is TRBV5-1 and J is TRBJ1-4, with a weak D call TRBD1 (6 bases). V lost 4 bases, J lost 3 bases, and 13 bases lay in between. Looked up from germline, CDR1 is SGHRS and CDR2 is YFSETQ. This CDR3 has 15 amino acids. The CDR3 sequence: CASSRTDSANEKLFF. The DNA for the CDR3 is TGCGCCAGCAGCAGGACAGATTCGGCTAATGAAAAACTGTTTTTT.

V and J are TRBV27 and TRBJ1-1; D is perhaps TRBD1 (6 bases). The CDR3 consists of 14 residues. CDR1 is MNHEY and CDR2 is SMNVEV in the germline V gene (reference sequence). The germline V and J ends were trimmed by 6 bases and 5 bases, with 16 bases remaining between them. CDR3 loop: CASSPWAGETEAFF. For the CDR3, the DNA is TGTGCCAGCAGCCCTTGGGCAGGGGAGACTGAAGCTTTCTTT.

The chain carries TRBV5-6 and TRBJ2-7, with no clear D. The V gene lost 0 bases and the J gene lost 4 bases, with 8 bases spanning the gap. From germline, CDR1 is SGHDT and CDR2 YYEEEE. The CDR3 loop spans 13 amino acids. CDR3 region: CASSLDSVYEQYF. The CDR3 coding sequence is TGTGCCAGCAGCTTGGACAGTGTTTACGAGCAGTACTTC.

This clone was observed once. V gene TRBV6-2 or TRBV6-3 combines with J gene TRBJ1-5, with 7 positions matching TRBD1. There are 15 residues in the CDR3. Germline CDR1 and CDR2: MNHEY and SVGEGT. Trimming removed 5 bases from V and 6 bases from J; junction bases left unmatched: 10. This CDR3 is CASSTRQGGSQPQHF. CDR3 DNA sequence: TGTGCCAGCAGTACGCGACAGGGCGGTAGTCAGCCCCAGCATTTT.

This sequence joins TRBV19 and TRBJ1-3; D possibly corresponds to TRBD1 (6 bases). Germline assignment: CDR1 LNHDA and CDR2 SQIVND (reference sequence). The CDR3 is 14 amino acids. Trimming removed 8 bases from V and 8 bases from J, with 19 bases in between. The CDR3 bases are TGTGCCAGTGAACAGGGCGGTTTATCGGACACCATATATTTT. It translates to CASEQGGLSDTIYF. The variable domain in full, completed from reference TRBV19 and TRBJ1-3, reads DGGITQSPKYLFRKEGQNVTLSCEQNLNHDAMYWYRQDPGQGLRLIYYSQIVNDFQKGDIAEGYSVSREKKESFPLTVTSAQKNPTAFYLCASEQGGLSDTIYFGEGSWLTVV.

V usage is TRBV4-3 and J usage is TRBJ1-2, with D possibly being TRBD1 (6 bases). The CDR3 totals 14 residues. From germline, CDR1 is LGHNA and CDR2 YSLEER. V was pared by 4 bases and J by 7 bases, with 16 bases between. CDR3 loop: CASSPFLGGLGYTF. The CDR3 DNA reads TGCGCCAGCAGCCCATTCCTGGGGGGGCTTGGCTACACCTTC.

The chain uses TRBV28 and TRBJ1-4, with 12 positions matching TRBD1. The V gene's germline CDR1 is MDHEN and CDR2 SYDVKM. Trimming cost V 5 bases and J 8 bases; bases outside gene matches: 6. The CDR3 runs 15 residues. The CDR3 DNA sequence: TGTGCCAGCAGTGCAGCCGGGACAGGGGGCGAAAAACTGTTTTTT. Translating gives CASSAAGTGGEKLFF.

The chain is built from TRBV7-2 and TRBJ2-3; 8 positions match TRBD2. Trimming at V came to 1 base and at J to 1 base, leaving 4 bases not matched to a gene. Germline CDR1 SGHTA, CDR2 FQGNSA. This CDR3 contains 16 residues. CDR3 bases: TGTGCCAGCAGCTTAGGTAGTAGCGGGGGCACAGATACGCAGTATTTT. Translating gives CASSLGSSGGTDTQYF.

This chain links TRBV11-2 with TRBJ1-2; D is ambiguous. V dropped 1 base and J dropped 8 bases, with 11 bases sitting between them. Germline CDR1 SGHAT, CDR2 FQNNGV. The CDR3 loop spans 13 amino acids. The CDR3 DNA reads TGTGCCAGCAGCTTAGTGCGGGGTTCCGGCTACACCTTC. As protein: CASSLVRGSGYTF.

In its sample, this clone was seen a few times. The CDR3 reads CASSRPSGYEQYF. The DNA of the CDR3 is TGCGCCAGCAGCCGGCCTAGCGGCTACGAGCAGTACTTC. This chain joins TRBV10-1 and TRBJ2-7; 7 bases are a match to TRBD2. The CDR3 consists of 13 residues. Germline lookup yields CDR1 WNHNN and CDR2 SYGVQD (reference sequence). Trimming at V came to 6 bases and at J to 3 bases, leaving 5 bases not matched to a gene.

CDR3: CASSLRVLAPYNEQFF. In nucleotides, the CDR3 is TGTGCCAGCAGCTTAAGGGTGTTAGCGCCATACAATGAGCAGTTCTTC. The genes are TRBV7-3 and TRBJ2-1, with a tentative D call TRBD2 (5 bases). This CDR3 has 16 amino acids. Per germline, CDR1 SGHTA and CDR2 FQGTGA. V lost 1 base and J 4 bases, leaving 14 bases between the germline ends.

This chain connects TRBV20-1 to TRBJ1-3, with 11 positions matching TRBD1. This CDR3 has 15 residues. Trimming took 3 bases from V and 4 from J; bases not matched to a gene: 5. CDR1 is DFQATT and CDR2 is SNEGSKA in the germline V gene (reference sequence). The CDR3 region is CSASHRTGGGNTIYF. The CDR3 nucleotides are TGCAGTGCTAGTCATAGGACAGGGGGCGGAAACACCATATATTTT.

This clone has only a few counts. The rearrangement joins TRBV7-2 to TRBJ1-5; no firm D call. The CDR3 length is 16 residues. CDR1 SGHTA and CDR2 FQGNSA come from the germline V gene. V lost 1 base and J lost 2, with 12 bases in between. CDR3 nucleotides: TGTGCCAGCAGCTTAGGGGGAGCTGGGGGCAATCAGCCCCAGCATTTT. Its translation: CASSLGGAGGNQPQHF.